The present entry profiles one T cell receptor beta chain with its context. The antigen it binds to is not known. No much larger clone exists at a distance of one base, and base qualities are not known. The sample belongs to a study of OX40 agonist ivuxolimab in advanced cancers. Background on the whole study: Ivuxolimab was a fully human IgG2 agonistic monoclonal antibody targeting the costimulatory receptor OX40 (CD134). Intravenous ivuxolimab was administered to patients every 2 weeks at six dose levels: 0.01, 0.1, 0.3, 1.5, 3 and 10 mg/kg. Of the approximately 50 dose-escalation patients, hepatocellular carcinoma was present in about 19, melanoma in about 15, renal cell carcinoma in 9 and head and neck cancer in 9. The dose-escalation cohort was around 84% male with a mean age of approximately 60 years, ranging from roughly 23 to 79. Patients were allowed to have had prior anti-PD-1, anti-PD-L1 or anti-CTLA-4 therapy, and 40% of the dose-escalation patients had been treated with checkpoint inhibitors. Partial responses were achieved by three dose-escalation patients, of whom one had hepatocellular carcinoma and two had cutaneous melanoma. Peripheral TCRbeta sequencing aimed to test whether ivuxolimab altered TCR sequence diversity and caused clonal T-cell expansion. The monotherapy dose-escalation portion (N ≈ 52 patients) of the phase I ivuxolimab trial is reported in the paper.

Beyond this particular receptor, the publication reports: After ivuxolimab, expanded clones were on average more numerous among CD8+ T cells than among CD4+ T cells. Clonal expansion of both CD4+ and CD8+ blood T cells was observed from baseline to week 6 at doses 0.1 to 3.0 mg/kg. Low levels of normalized T-cell clonal expansion were also shown by some nonresponding patients. Which antigens the clonally expanded peripheral T cells were specific for was not determined. In partial responders in the 0.1-3.0 mg/kg groups, normalized peripheral clonal expansion was found to be among the lowest, especially among CD8+ T cells.

From V the trimming removes 3 bases and from J it removes 3 bases, while the gene matches leave 4 bases of the junction unaccounted for. From a lookup of the germline V gene, CDR1 and CDR2 are LGHNA and YNFKEQ. Including the terminal cysteine and phenylalanine, the CDR3 comprises 16 residues. This entry keeps only the CDR3 DNA: 48 bases, framed from base 1. To sequence the TCRbeta CDR3 region, genomic DNA was isolated from the sorted cells. The immunoSEQ Assay was used for sequencing of TCRbeta CDR3 regions. Held by TCRdb, this immuneACCESS table contains in-frame sequences only and omits some clones. Under half of the omission traces to an unresolved V gene where checked; the cause of the rest is unknown. This sample holds 55,000 to 60,000 clones; about 83% were observed only once. Of the sample, roughly 0.6% falls within the top ten clones. Patients with a history of autoimmune disease or receiving systemic immunosuppression were excluded from the trial. Peripheral blood for TCR sequencing was drawn from every dose cohort at baseline, at cycle 4 day 1 and at cycle 7 day 1. The samples were taken from a phase I, first-in-human, multicenter, open-label dose-escalation trial of ivuxolimab. The trial enrolled adults with locally advanced or metastatic head and neck squamous cell, hepatocellular, melanoma or renal cell carcinoma. Before TCR sequencing, CD4+ and CD8+ T cells were separately sorted from peripheral blood.

This sample comprised CD4+ or CD8+ T cells sorted from blood, obtained in a trial of the OX40 agonist ivuxolimab. The V and J genes are TRBV4-2 and TRBJ2-1; 11 middle bases align to TRBD2. The receptor was isolated from an adult with an advanced solid tumor such as melanoma, head and neck, liver or kidney cancer. The DNA sequence follows: TGTGCCAGCAGCCACGGGACTAGCGGCAACTACAATGAGCAGTTCTTC. It is translated as CASSHGTSGNYNEQFF.